Listed here are 23 T cell receptor beta chains from one sample, sequenced in a study of blood T cell repertoires in COVID-19. TCRdb's copy holds only in-frame clones and misses some; the assay was immunoSEQ multiplex PCR. The data contain about 150,000 clones, 84% of them singletons. The material sequenced was peripheral blood. The receptors were sampled from a woman between 50 and 59 years old with acute or convalescent COVID-19.

The sample holds one count of this clone. The rearrangement uses TRBV5-1 and TRBJ2-7, with 8 nucleotides matching TRBD1. With 4 bases clipped from V and 7 bases from J, the junction kept 13 bases outside the gene matches. The CDR3 has 15 amino acids. The germline gives CDR1 SGHRS, CDR2 YFSETQ. The CDR3 DNA reads as TGCGCCAGCAGCCCACGGACAGGGACGCCCTTTGAGCAGTACTTC. Translated, it gives CASSPRTGTPFEQYF.

V usage is TRBV21-1 and J usage is TRBJ2-7; the DNA was not used to check the table's D call, TRBD2. TRBV21-1 is a documented pseudogene. This CDR3 region has 18 residues. The CDR3 loop is CASSKPTRGSGGPEEQYF. The CDR3 nucleotides read TGTGCCAGCAGCAAACCCACACGGGGTAGCGGGGGGCCCGAGGAGCAGTACTTC.

The chain uses TRBV2 and TRBJ2-3; 9 bases match TRBD2. Germline loops: CDR1 SNHLY, CDR2 FYNNEI. V lost 8 bases to trimming and J lost 4 bases; unmatched junction nucleotides: 7. The CDR3 is 14 residues long. The CDR3 here is CASPPGGRADTQYF. Here the CDR3 DNA reads TGTGCCAGCCCACCGGGCGGGAGGGCAGATACGCAGTATTTT. Looking up the rest from reference TRBV2 and TRBJ2-3 gives the full variable domain: EPEVTQTPSHQVTQMGQEVILRCVPISNHLYFYWYRQILGQKVEFLVSFYNNEISEKSEIFDDQFSVERPDGSNFTLKIRSTKLEDSAMYFCASPPGGRADTQYFGPGTRLTVL.

This clone was observed many times. The gene calls are TRBV6-1 and TRBJ1-6, with a possible D match to TRBD1 (5 bases). The V end lost 2 bases, the J end lost 10 bases, and 12 bases lay between the germline ends. The CDR3 totals 14 residues. Germline loops: CDR1 MNHNS, CDR2 SASEGT. CDR3 coding DNA: TGTGCCAGCAGTGAATTGGGGGGGGGATCACCCCTCCACTTT. Translation gives CASSELGGGSPLHF.

The chain joins TRBV7-2 to TRBJ1-1; 10 nucleotides align to TRBD1. Per germline, CDR1 SGHTA and CDR2 FQGNSA. With V trimmed by 5 bases and J by 5 bases, 8 bases remained unmatched. The CDR3 covers 15 residues. CDR3 nucleotide sequence: TGTGCCAGCAGCGTAACCGGGACAGGGGTTACTGAAGCTTTCTTT. Its translation: CASSVTGTGVTEAFF.

The chain links TRBV7-2 to TRBJ2-1; 12 bases fit TRBD2. The CDR3 has 14 residues. V gave up 5 bases and J gave up 12 bases; unmatched junction bases: 8. In germline, CDR1 is SGHTA, CDR2 FQGNSA. CDR3 in amino acids: CASSPGLAGRSQFF. DNA of the CDR3: TGTGCCAGCAGCCCCGGACTAGCGGGAAGGTCGCAGTTCTTC.

This clone was seen a single time. The genes are TRBV7-3 and TRBJ1-1; the D gene is possibly TRBD1 (6 bases). In germline, CDR1 is SGHTA, CDR2 FQGTGA. V dropped 1 base and J dropped 10 bases, with 16 bases sitting between them. This CDR3 region has 14 residues. The CDR3 sequence: CASSLNGQGSGAFF. Written as DNA, the CDR3 is TGTGCCAGCAGCTTAAACGGCCAGGGGTCTGGAGCTTTCTTT.

The V and J genes are TRBV28 and TRBJ2-7; weak D call: TRBD2 (6 bases). CDR1 MDHEN and CDR2 SYDVKM come from the germline V gene. V was pared by 8 bases and J by 0 bases, with 17 bases between. This CDR3 has 15 amino acids. CDR3 loop: CASGLAATSSYEQYF. The DNA for the CDR3 is TGTGCCAGCGGATTAGCGGCAACTAGCTCCTACGAGCAGTACTTC.

V is TRBV5-1 and J is TRBJ2-1; possible D gene TRBD2, 6 bases. Trimming shortened V by 3 bases and J by 5 bases, and 15 bases separated the two germline ends. The CDR3 runs to 15 residues. Looked up from germline, CDR1 is SGHRS and CDR2 is YFSETQ. The CDR3: CASSSEGRRDNEQFF. CDR3 in DNA: TGCGCCAGCAGCTCGGAGGGGCGCCGAGACAATGAGCAGTTCTTC. The variable domain in full, with the rest retrieved from reference TRBV5-1 and TRBJ2-1, is KAGVTQTPRYLIKTRGQQVTLSCSPISGHRSVSWYQQTPGQGLQFLFEYFSETQRNKGNFPGRFSGRQFSNSRSEMNVSTLELGDSALYLCASSSEGRRDNEQFFGPGTRLTVL.

The CDR3 protein is CASTGTGGDGYTF. In DNA, the CDR3 is TGTGCCAGCACCGGGACAGGGGGCGATGGCTACACCTTC. The chain employs TRBV2 and TRBJ1-2; 12 bases are a match to TRBD1. Germline CDR1 is SNHLY and CDR2 is FYNNEI. V trimming: 7 bases; J trimming: 6 bases; junction bases outside the gene matches: 3. The CDR3 sequence is 13 residues long.

The rearrangement joins TRBV28 to TRBJ1-5, with D uncertain. Between the trimmed V and J ends, which lost 4 bases and 6 bases, there was a span of 7 bases. The CDR3 consists of 12 residues. Per germline, CDR1 MDHEN and CDR2 SYDVKM. CDR3 region: CASSWSGQPQHF. In nucleotides, the CDR3 is TGTGCCAGCAGTTGGAGTGGTCAGCCCCAGCATTTT.

V is TRBV19 and J is TRBJ1-3; 11 positions match TRBD1. V was pared by 7 bases and J by 0 bases, with 5 bases of the junction left unmatched. CDR3 length equals 16 residues. The germline V gene encodes CDR1 LNHDA and CDR2 SQIVND (reference sequence). The CDR3 protein is CASMGQGEFSGNTIYF. The CDR3 nucleotides are TGTGCCAGTATGGGACAGGGGGAGTTCTCTGGAAACACCATATATTTT. Combining the CDR3 with reference TRBV19 and TRBJ1-3 gives the whole variable domain DGGITQSPKYLFRKEGQNVTLSCEQNLNHDAMYWYRQDPGQGLRLIYYSQIVNDFQKGDIAEGYSVSREKKESFPLTVTSAQKNPTAFYLCASMGQGEFSGNTIYFGEGSWLTVV.

This chain joins TRBV19 and TRBJ1-6; 9 bases fit TRBD1. Germline assignment: CDR1 LNHDA and CDR2 SQIVND (reference sequence). This CDR3 is 14 amino acids long. Trimming took 5 bases from V and 10 from J; bases not matched to a gene: 6. The CDR3 DNA sequence: TGTGCCAGTAGTGTCGGGACAGGGAGATCACCCCTCCACTTT. Protein product: CASSVGTGRSPLHF.

J is TRBJ1-1 and V is TRBV24-1; TRBD1 might be the D (5 bases). V gave up 4 bases and J gave up 3 bases, with 14 bases separating them. From germline, CDR1 is KGHDR and CDR2 SFDVKD. The CDR3 has 15 amino acids. The CDR3 DNA reads TGTGCCACCAGTGACCCAGGGATTGGGGACACTGAAGCTTTCTTT. Residues: CATSDPGIGDTEAFF.

The rearrangement links TRBV11-3 to TRBJ1-6, with 10 nucleotides matching TRBD1. The CDR3 extends over 16 amino acids. The trim removed 5 bases at V and 7 bases at J, leaving 8 bases unmatched. Germline values: CDR1 SGHNT, CDR2 YENEEA. Here the CDR3 reads CASSADRGHWNSPLHF. CDR3 nucleotides: TGTGCCAGCAGCGCTGACAGGGGGCATTGGAATTCACCCCTCCACTTT.

The chain joins TRBV5-4 to TRBJ2-7, with D unclear. V was pared by 0 bases and J by 5 bases, with 3 bases between. The germline V gene has CDR1 SGHNT and CDR2 YYREEE (reference sequence). This CDR3 has 11 residues. The CDR3 DNA follows: TGTGCCAGCAGCTTGGCGGACGAGCAGTACTTC. Its protein is CASSLADEQYF.

V usage is TRBV5-1 and J usage is TRBJ2-2; weak D call: TRBD1 (5 bases). Germline assignment: CDR1 SGHRS and CDR2 YFSETQ. V was shortened by 3 bases and J by 1 base, with 13 bases between the two germline ends. The CDR3 sequence is 16 residues long. In nucleotides, the CDR3 is TGCGCCAGCAGCTCGGGCTCAACAGGGAACACCGGGGAGCTGTTTTTT. It codes for CASSSGSTGNTGELFF.

This chain joins TRBV28 and TRBJ2-1, with 11 positions matching TRBD2. The CDR3 runs to 17 residues. Per germline, CDR1 MDHEN and CDR2 SYDVKM. V shed 6 bases, J shed 2 bases, and the junction held 9 bases outside the gene matches. CDR3 nucleotides: TGTGCCAGCAGACAAGCCCTTAGCGGGAGGGCCTACAATGAGCAGTTCTTC. It specifies CASRQALSGRAYNEQFF. Full variable domain (remainder filled in from reference TRBV28 and TRBJ2-1): DVKVTQSSRYLVKRTGEKVFLECVQDMDHENMFWYRQDPGLGLRLIYFSYDVKMKEKGDIPEGYSVSREKKERFSLILESASTNQTSMYLCASRQALSGRAYNEQFFGPGTRLTVL.

The chain links TRBV6-2 or TRBV6-3 to TRBJ1-5; D call uncertain. V was cut by 5 bases and J by 2 bases, with 10 bases left in between. From germline, CDR1 is MNHEY and CDR2 SVGEGT. The CDR3 is 14 amino acids. The CDR3 here is CASSEGGGNQPQHF. In DNA, the CDR3 is TGTGCCAGCAGTGAGGGTGGTGGCAATCAGCCCCAGCATTTT.

The V gene is TRBV5-4, the J gene TRBJ2-5, with 8 bases that match TRBD2. Germline V gene lookup returns CDR1 SGHNT and CDR2 YYREEE (reference sequence). Losses at the gene ends were 4 bases for V and 5 bases for J; bases not matched to a gene: 7. The CDR3 totals 14 residues. The CDR3 coding sequence is TGTGCCAGCAGCCCCGGGGGGGGCGTCGAGACCCAGTACTTC. Protein product: CASSPGGGVETQYF.

V and J are TRBV5-1 and TRBJ2-2; no clear D. V lost 5 bases to trimming and J lost 1 base, with 3 bases between them. Germline V gene data show CDR1 as SGHRS and CDR2 as YFSETQ. This CDR3 is built from 12 residues. As DNA, the CDR3 is TGCGCCAGCAGACTGAACACCGGGGAGCTGTTTTTT. Translating it yields CASRLNTGELFF.

This chain connects TRBV20-1 to TRBJ1-1; weak D call: TRBD1 (5 bases). Trimming left V 3 bases short and J 7 bases short, with 9 bases between. This CDR3 has 11 residues. Germline loops: CDR1 DFQATT, CDR2 SNEGSKA (reference sequence). The chain's CDR3 is CSASSGHEAFF. As DNA, the CDR3 is TGCAGTGCTAGTTCTGGACATGAAGCTTTCTTT.

The chain combines TRBV11-2 with TRBJ2-5, with 9 bases identical to TRBD2. Germline CDR1 reads SGHAT; CDR2 reads FQNNGV. The CDR3 sequence is 17 residues long. V shed 3 bases and J 1 base; nucleotides not matched to a gene: 9. CDR3: CASSFMGTSGPQETQYF. CDR3 bases: TGTGCCAGCAGCTTTATGGGAACTAGCGGGCCCCAAGAGACCCAGTACTTC.